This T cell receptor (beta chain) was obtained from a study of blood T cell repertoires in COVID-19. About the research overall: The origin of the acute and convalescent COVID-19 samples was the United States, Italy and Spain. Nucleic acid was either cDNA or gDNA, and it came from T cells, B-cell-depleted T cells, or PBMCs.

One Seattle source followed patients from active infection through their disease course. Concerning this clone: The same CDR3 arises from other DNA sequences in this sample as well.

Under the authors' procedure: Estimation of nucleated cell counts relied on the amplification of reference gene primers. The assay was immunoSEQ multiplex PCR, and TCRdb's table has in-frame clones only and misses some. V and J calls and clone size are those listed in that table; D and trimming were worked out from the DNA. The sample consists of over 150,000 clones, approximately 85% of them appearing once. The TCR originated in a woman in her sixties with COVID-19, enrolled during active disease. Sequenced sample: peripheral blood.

The CDR3 nucleotides are TGTGCCAGCAGTTCTGACAGAGGTGGCTACACCTTC. Translated, it gives CASSSDRGGYTF. This sequence joins TRBV12-3 or TRBV12-4 and TRBJ1-2, with a tentative D call TRBD1 (5 bases). Trimming pared 4 bases from V and 7 bases from J, leaving 10 bases between. This CDR3 is built from 12 residues.